The clone carrying this T cell receptor beta chain occurred once. Which cohort a participant joined came from the clinical history participants gave. The data were taken from a study of blood T cell repertoires in COVID-19. CDR3 length equals 15 residues. Trimming stripped 3 bases from V and 1 base from J, with 10 bases between. Germline CDR1 reads LNHDA; CDR2 reads SQIVND (reference sequence). In the source study's methods: Amplification from reference gene primers served as the basis for estimated nucleated cell counts. The data were produced by immunoSEQ multiplex PCR, yet TCRdb's version contains in-frame clones alone and is incomplete. D and trimming were read from the DNA, whereas the V and J calls and clone size are those reported in that table. The sample gives 300,000 to 400,000 clones, about 90% of which show up once; about 0.93% is in the top ten.

This chain uses TRBV19 with TRBJ2-1, with D possibly being TRBD1 (5 bases). The sequenced material came from PBMCs or T cells enriched from blood (not recorded which). This sequence originates from a woman aged 30 to 39 who had recovered from COVID-19. DNA for the CDR3: TGTGCCAGTAGTATGACAGCGAGGTCCTACAATGAGCAGTTCTTC. This sequence encodes CASSMTARSYNEQFF.